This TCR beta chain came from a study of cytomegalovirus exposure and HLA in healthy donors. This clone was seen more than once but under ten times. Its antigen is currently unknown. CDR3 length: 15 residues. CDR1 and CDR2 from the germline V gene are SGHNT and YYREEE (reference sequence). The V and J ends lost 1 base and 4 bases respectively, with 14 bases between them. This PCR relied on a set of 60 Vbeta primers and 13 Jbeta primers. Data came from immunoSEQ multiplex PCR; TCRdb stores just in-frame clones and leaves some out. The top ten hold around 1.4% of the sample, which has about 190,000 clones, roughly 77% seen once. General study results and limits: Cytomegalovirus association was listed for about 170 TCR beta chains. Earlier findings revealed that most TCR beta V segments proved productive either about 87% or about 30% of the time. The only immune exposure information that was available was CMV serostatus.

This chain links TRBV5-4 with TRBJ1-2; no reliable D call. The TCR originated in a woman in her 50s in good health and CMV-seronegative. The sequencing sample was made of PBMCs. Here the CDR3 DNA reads TGTGCCAGCAGCTTGACGGAGTCAATACCCTATGGCTACACCTTC. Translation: CASSLTESIPYGYTF. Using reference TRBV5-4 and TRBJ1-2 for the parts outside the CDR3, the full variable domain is ETGVTQSPTHLIKTRGQQVTLRCSSQSGHNTVSWYQQALGQGPQFIFQYYREEENGRGNFPPRFSGLQFPNYSSELNVNALELDDSALYLCASSLTESIPYGYTFGSGTRLTVV.